This T cell receptor (beta chain) originates from a study of breast tumors, draining lymph nodes, adjacent tissues. TCRdb passed the multiplex PCR reads through MiXCR, listing each CDR3 protein once. The table lists some 100,000 distinct CDR3 sequences, approximately 21% of them singletons. The table lists this clonotype with many counts. Axillary draining lymph nodes of breast cancer patients supplied the node samples. The CDR3 length is 16 residues. The germline V and J ends were trimmed by 1 base and 1 base, with 11 bases remaining between them. Germline V lookup: CDR1 SGHAT, CDR2 FQNNGV. The TCR comes from a female donor with breast cancer. Some clones in this sample may be carry-over from other donors' samples. The chain links TRBV11-2 to TRBJ2-1; tentative D call: TRBD2 (5 bases). The sequencing sample was made of axillary lymph node tissue. In DNA form, the CDR3 reads TGTGCCAGCAGCTTAGTAAGGCGGGCTTCCTACAATGAGCAGTTCTTC. This gives the protein CASSLVRRASYNEQFF.